This T cell receptor beta chain is from a study of CD8 T cells in Susac syndrome. With V trimmed by 5 bases and J by 11 bases, 3 bases remained unmatched. The germline gives CDR1 KGHDR, CDR2 SFDVKD. The CDR3 is 11 amino acids. Concerning this clonotype itself: The antigen remains undetermined.

TCR beta sequencing was performed on blood CD8+ and CD4+ T cells. The multiple sclerosis control cohort comprised treatment-naive individuals presenting with stable or active relapsing-remitting disease. Findings of the study overall: A relatively small number of individuals underwent TCR sequencing and HLA analysis.

RNA totalling about 0.5 to 1 ug underwent reverse transcription with random hexamers. TCRdb processed the immunoSEQ multiplex PCR reads anew with MiXCR; each CDR3 protein has one entry. The table records under 150,000 distinct CDR3 sequences, around nine tenths of them present only once. This receptor was identified in a human donor with multiple sclerosis. This chain joins TRBV24-1 and TRBJ2-7; 9 nucleotides align to TRBD2. Specimen: CD8+ T cells from PBMCs. Here the CDR3 reads CATSVSGRKYF. The CDR3 coding sequence is TGTGCCACCAGTGTCAGCGGGAGGAAGTACTTC.